This T cell receptor (beta chain) was recorded in a study of Ad26.COV2.S vaccination and SARS-CoV-2 variants. With regard to this clone: Antigen unknown.

Germline CDR1 reads SGHRS; CDR2 reads YFSETQ. CDR3 length equals 18 residues. Trimming cost V 4 bases and J 1 base, with 21 bases left between them. Noted treatment: 15 to 20 received Ad26.COV2.S at low or high dose, single or two shots; about five received placebo; per-sample allocation not given. Specimen acquisition occurred on day 63 following the initial vaccine or placebo injection. An 18-55-year-old adult in Boston served as donor. Notes on the study in general: Breadth of non-spike TCRs did not differ between vaccinees and placebo recipients.

The repertoire was sequenced with immunoSEQ multiplex PCR; TCRdb's copy has only in-frame clones and lacks some. The repertoire holds about 680,000 clones, with approximately 88% as singletons. This TCR derives from a person between 18 and 59 years old who received the Ad26.COV2.S COVID-19 vaccine or a placebo. This sample comprised peripheral blood, obtained in a trial of Ad26.COV2.S vaccine versus placebo. J is TRBJ1-5 and V is TRBV5-1; perhaps TRBD1 as D (6 bases). The CDR3 reads CASSPGGGGLRSNQPQHF. The DNA for the CDR3 is TGCGCCAGCAGCCCCGGGGGTGGGGGGCTGAGGAGCAATCAGCCCCAGCATTTT.